The clone carrying this T cell receptor (beta chain) was observed a handful of times. The antigen is not known. The beta constant-region primer was an equimolar mix of two oligonucleotides covering TRBC1 and TRBC2. Four rounds of PCR amplified the ligated cDNA using nested alpha and beta constant-region primers plus SP2. TCRdb redid the calling of the UMI-ligation and nested PCR reads with MiXCR, one entry per CDR3 protein. Among 120,000 to 150,000 distinct CDR3 sequences listed, approximately 15% were seen once. This sample is drawn from a study of naive and memory T cell subsets. The study's findings and limits: RNA-based TCR counts may shift with T cell activation and differentiation.

The CDR3 has 15 residues. V gave up 8 bases and J gave up 3 bases; unmatched junction bases: 9. Material: naive CD4+ T cells from blood. This clonotype originated in a human donor in good health. J is TRBJ2-3 and V is TRBV12-3 or TRBV12-4; 9 positions match TRBD2. The CDR3 DNA reads TGTGCCAGCGCGAGCGGTCTAGCGGGAACAGATACGCAGTATTTT. This gives the protein CASASGLAGTDTQYF.